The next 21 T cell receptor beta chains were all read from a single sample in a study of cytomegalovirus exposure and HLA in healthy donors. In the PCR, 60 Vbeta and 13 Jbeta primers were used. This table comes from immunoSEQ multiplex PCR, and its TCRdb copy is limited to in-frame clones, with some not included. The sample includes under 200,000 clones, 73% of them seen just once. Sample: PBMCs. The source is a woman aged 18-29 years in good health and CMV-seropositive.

CDR3 bases: TGTGCCAGCAGTGACATCTCCTACGAGCAGTACTTC. Translating it yields CASSDISYEQYF. V is TRBV6-1 and J is TRBJ2-5, with no clear D. The J call may be faulty, since TRBJ2-7 better matches the DNA end. The CDR3 consists of 12 residues. Looked up from germline, CDR1 is MNHNS and CDR2 is SASEGT.

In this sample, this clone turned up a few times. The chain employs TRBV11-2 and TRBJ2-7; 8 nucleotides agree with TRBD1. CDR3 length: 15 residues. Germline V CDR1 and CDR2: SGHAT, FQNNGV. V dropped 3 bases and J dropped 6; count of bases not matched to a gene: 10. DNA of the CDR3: TGTGCCAGCAGCTTGTTAATCGGACAGGGAGGCGAGCAGTACTTC. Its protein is CASSLLIGQGGEQYF.

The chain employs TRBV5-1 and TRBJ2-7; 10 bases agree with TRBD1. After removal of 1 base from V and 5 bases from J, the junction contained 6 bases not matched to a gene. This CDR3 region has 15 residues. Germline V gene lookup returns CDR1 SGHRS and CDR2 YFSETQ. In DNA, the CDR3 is TGCGCCAGCAGCTTGTGGCCGGGACAGGGGAACGAGCAGTACTTC. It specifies CASSLWPGQGNEQYF.

CDR3 protein: CASSSRRELEQFF. As DNA, the CDR3 is TGTGCCAGCAGCTCACGAAGGGAGTTGGAGCAGTTCTTC. The V and J genes are TRBV7-8 and TRBJ2-1; TRBD2 might be the D (5 bases). Trimming cost V 4 bases and J 10 bases, with 14 bases left between them. The CDR3 is 13 amino acids. Germline V lookup: CDR1 SGHVS, CDR2 FQNEAQ.

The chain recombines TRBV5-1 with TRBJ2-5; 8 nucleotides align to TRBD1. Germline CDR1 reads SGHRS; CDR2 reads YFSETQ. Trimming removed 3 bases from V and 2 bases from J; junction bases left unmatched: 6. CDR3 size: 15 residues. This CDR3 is CASSWRTGRQETQYF. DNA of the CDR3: TGCGCCAGCAGCTGGCGGACAGGGCGACAAGAGACCCAGTACTTC.

The CDR3 loop reads CASRPHRVPFDSNQPQHF. The CDR3 DNA reads TGTGCCAGCAGACCTCACAGGGTACCTTTCGATAGCAATCAGCCCCAGCATTTT. This chain joins TRBV28 and TRBJ1-5; possible D gene TRBD1, 6 bases. The V gene's germline CDR1 is MDHEN and CDR2 SYDVKM. The CDR3 contains 18 residues. The ends were cut back, 6 bases at V and 0 bases at J, with 21 bases in the middle.

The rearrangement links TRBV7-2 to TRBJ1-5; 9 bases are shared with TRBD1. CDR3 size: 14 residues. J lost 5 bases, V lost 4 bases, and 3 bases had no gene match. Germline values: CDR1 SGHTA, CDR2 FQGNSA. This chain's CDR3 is CASSSRDRDQPQHF. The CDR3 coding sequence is TGTGCCAGCAGCTCCCGGGACAGGGATCAGCCCCAGCATTTT.

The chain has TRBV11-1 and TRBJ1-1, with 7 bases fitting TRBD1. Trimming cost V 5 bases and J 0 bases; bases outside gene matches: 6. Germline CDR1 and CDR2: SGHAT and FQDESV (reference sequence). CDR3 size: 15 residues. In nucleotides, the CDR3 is TGTGCCAGCAGCCATGACAGGGTTTTGAACACTGAAGCTTTCTTT. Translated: CASSHDRVLNTEAFF.

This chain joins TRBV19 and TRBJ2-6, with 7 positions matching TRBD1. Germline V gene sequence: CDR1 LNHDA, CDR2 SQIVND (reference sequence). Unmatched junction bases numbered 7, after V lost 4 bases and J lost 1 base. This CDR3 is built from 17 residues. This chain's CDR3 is CASSSQGVLSGANVLTF. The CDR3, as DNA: TGTGCCAGTAGTAGCCAGGGGGTATTATCTGGGGCCAACGTCCTGACTTTC.

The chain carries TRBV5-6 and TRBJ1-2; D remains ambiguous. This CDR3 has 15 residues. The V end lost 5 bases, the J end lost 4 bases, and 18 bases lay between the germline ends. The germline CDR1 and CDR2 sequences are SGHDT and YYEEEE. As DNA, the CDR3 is TGTGCCAGCAGGTGGAGGGTAGGTAATAGCTATGGCTACACCTTC. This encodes CASRWRVGNSYGYTF. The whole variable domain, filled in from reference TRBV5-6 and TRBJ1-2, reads DAGVTQSPTHLIKTRGQQVTLRCSPKSGHDTVSWYQQALGQGPQFIFQYYEEEERQRGNFPDRFSGHQFPNYSSELNVNALLLGDSALYLCASRWRVGNSYGYTFGSGTRLTVV.

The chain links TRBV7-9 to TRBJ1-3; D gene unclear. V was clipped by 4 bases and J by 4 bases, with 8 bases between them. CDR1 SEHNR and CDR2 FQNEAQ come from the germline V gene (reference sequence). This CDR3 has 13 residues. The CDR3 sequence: CASSSFQGNTIYF. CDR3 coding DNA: TGTGCCAGCAGCTCTTTCCAGGGAAACACCATATATTTT. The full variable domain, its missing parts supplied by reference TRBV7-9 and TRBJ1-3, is DTGVSQNPRHKITKRGQNVTFRCDPISEHNRLYWYRQTLGQGPEFLTYFQNEAQLEKSRLLSDRFSAERPKGSFSTLEIQRTEQGDSAMYLCASSSFQGNTIYFGEGSWLTVV.

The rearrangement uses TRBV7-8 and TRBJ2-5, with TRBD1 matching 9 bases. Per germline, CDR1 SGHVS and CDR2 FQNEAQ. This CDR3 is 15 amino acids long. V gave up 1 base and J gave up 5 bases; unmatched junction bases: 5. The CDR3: CASSLGTGDMETQYF. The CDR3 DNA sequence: TGTGCCAGCAGCTTAGGGACAGGGGATATGGAGACCCAGTACTTC. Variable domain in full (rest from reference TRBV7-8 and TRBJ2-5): GAGVSQSPRYKVAKRGQDVALRCDPISGHVSLFWYQQALGQGPEFLTYFQNEAQLDKSGLPSDRFFAERPEGSVSTLKIQRTQQEDSAVYLCASSLGTGDMETQYFGPGTRLLVL.

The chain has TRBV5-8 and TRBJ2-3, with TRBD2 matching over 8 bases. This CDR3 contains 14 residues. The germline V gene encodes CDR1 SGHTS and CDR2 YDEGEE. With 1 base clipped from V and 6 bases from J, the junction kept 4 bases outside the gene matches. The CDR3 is CASSLLGGGDTQYF. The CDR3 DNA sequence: TGTGCCAGCAGCTTGTTAGGCGGGGGGGATACGCAGTATTTT.

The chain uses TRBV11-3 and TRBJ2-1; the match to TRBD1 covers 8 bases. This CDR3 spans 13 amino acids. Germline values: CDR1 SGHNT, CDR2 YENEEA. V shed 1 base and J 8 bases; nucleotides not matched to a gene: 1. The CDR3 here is CASSLAGGDEQFF. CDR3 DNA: TGTGCCAGCAGCTTAGCAGGGGGCGATGAGCAGTTCTTC.

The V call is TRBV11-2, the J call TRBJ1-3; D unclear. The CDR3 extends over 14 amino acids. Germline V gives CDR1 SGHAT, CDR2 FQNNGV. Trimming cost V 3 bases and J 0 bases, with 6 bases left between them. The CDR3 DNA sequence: TGTGCCAGCAGCTTGCGTAACTCTGGAAACACCATATATTTT. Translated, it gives CASSLRNSGNTIYF.

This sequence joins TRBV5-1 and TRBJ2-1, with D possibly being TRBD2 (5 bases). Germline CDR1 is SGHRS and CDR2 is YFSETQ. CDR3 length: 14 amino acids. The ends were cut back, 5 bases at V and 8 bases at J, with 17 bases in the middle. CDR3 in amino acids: CASRSGPRSDEQFF. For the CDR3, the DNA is TGCGCCAGCAGAAGTGGACCACGTAGCGATGAGCAGTTCTTC.

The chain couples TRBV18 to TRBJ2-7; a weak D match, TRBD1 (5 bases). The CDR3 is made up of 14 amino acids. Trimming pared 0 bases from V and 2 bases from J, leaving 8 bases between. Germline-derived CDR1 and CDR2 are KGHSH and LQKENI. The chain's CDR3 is CASSPPDMAYEQYF. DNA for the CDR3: TGTGCCAGCTCACCACCGGACATGGCCTACGAGCAGTACTTC.

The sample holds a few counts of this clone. CDR3: CASQGLWIGYTF. The CDR3 DNA reads TGTGCCAGCCAGGGACTTTGGATTGGCTACACCTTC. The rearrangement links TRBV28 to TRBJ1-2; D is possibly TRBD1 (5 bases). The ends were cut back, 8 bases at V and 7 bases at J, with 14 bases in the middle. This CDR3 region has 12 residues. Germline V gene sequence: CDR1 MDHEN, CDR2 SYDVKM.

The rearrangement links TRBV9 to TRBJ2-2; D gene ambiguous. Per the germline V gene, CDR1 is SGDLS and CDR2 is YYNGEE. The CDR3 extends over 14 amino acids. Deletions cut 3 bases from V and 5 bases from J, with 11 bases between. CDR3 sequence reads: CASSASSWTGELFF. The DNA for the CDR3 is TGTGCCAGCAGCGCCTCTAGTTGGACCGGGGAGCTGTTTTTT. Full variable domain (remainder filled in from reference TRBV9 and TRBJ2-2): DSGVTQTPKHLITATGQRVTLRCSPRSGDLSVYWYQQSLDQGLQFLIQYYNGEERAKGNILERFSAQQFPDLHSELNLSSLELGDSALYFCASSASSWTGELFFGEGSRLTVL.

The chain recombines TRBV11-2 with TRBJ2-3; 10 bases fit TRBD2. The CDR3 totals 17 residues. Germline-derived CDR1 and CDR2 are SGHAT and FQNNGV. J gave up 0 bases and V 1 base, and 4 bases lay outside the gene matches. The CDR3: CASSLGTSGASTDTQYF. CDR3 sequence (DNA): TGTGCCAGCAGCTTAGGGACTAGCGGAGCTAGCACAGATACGCAGTATTTT.

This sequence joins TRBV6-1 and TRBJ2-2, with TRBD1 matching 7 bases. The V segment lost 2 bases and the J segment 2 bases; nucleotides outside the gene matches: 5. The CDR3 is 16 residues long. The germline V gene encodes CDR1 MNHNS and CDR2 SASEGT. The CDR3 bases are TGTGCCAGCAGTGAATTTGGGACAGCAAACACCGGGGAGCTGTTTTTT. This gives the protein CASSEFGTANTGELFF.